Listed below are T cell receptor beta chains from one sample, sequenced in a study of T cell changes during pregnancy in multiple sclerosis. Using immunoSEQ multiplex PCR, the repertoire was profiled, and TCRdb retains in-frame clones only, with some absent. The data contain some 20,000 clones, 88% of them singletons. Sample: CD8+ T cells from peripheral blood mononuclear cells, taken in the third trimester of pregnancy. The receptors shown here come from a female donor in good health, enrolled as a control in a pregnancy study. CDR3s include the opening cysteine and the closing phenylalanine or tryptophan. The D gene is left open where the match is weak. Size tells how often a clone was seen (once, few, many) or the class of an expanded clone, and some rows leave it out.

V gene,clone size,D gene,J gene,CDR3 DNA,CDR3 protein
TRBV18,NA,NA,TRBJ2-7,TGTGCCAGCTCACCCATACCCGGTTACGCAAACTACGAGCAGTACTTC,CASSPIPGYANYEQYF
TRBV6-4,medium-sized,TRBD2,TRBJ2-2,TGTGCCAGCAGTCCTAACCCGGGGGGAAACACCGGGGAGCTGTTTTTT,CASSPNPGGNTGELFF
TRBV11-2,once,TRBD1,TRBJ2-7,TGTGCCAGCAGCCTGGGGACAGGGGGCCTGAGCTCCTACGAGCAGTACTTC,CASSLGTGGLSSYEQYF
TRBV27,NA,TRBD2,TRBJ2-7,TGTGCCAGCAGTTCCTTAGCGGGATCCCGCTACGAGCAGTACTTC,CASSSLAGSRYEQYF
TRBV5-5,NA,TRBD1,TRBJ1-1,TGTGCCAGCAGCTGGACAGGGGGCGAAAGCACTGAAGCTTTCTTT,CASSWTGGESTEAFF
TRBV7-3,NA,TRBD2,TRBJ2-1,TGTGCCAGCAGCCCTCGGGGGGGCTCCTACAATGAGCAGTTCTTC,CASSPRGGSYNEQFF
TRBV5-6,NA,NA,TRBJ2-3,TGTGCCAGCAGCTCTGTGCGGGGAGCAGATACGCAGTATTTT,CASSSVRGADTQYF
TRBV5-6,NA,NA,TRBJ2-7,TGTGCCAGCAGCTTGGCCTACCCTTACGAGCAGTACTTC,CASSLAYPYEQYF
TRBV19,NA,NA,TRBJ1-5,TGTGCCAGTAGGAACCCGAGAGGGCCGAATCAGCCCCAGCATTTT,CASRNPRGPNQPQHF
TRBV6-1,NA,TRBD1,TRBJ2-3,TGTGCCAGCAGTGAAACAGGGGGAGGAGGAGATACGCAGTATTTT,CASSETGGGGDTQYF
TRBV7-9,once,NA,TRBJ1-5,TGTGCCAGCAGCTTAGGGGTATCAGGGGATTATAGCAATCAGCCCCAGCATTTT,CASSLGVSGDYSNQPQHF
TRBV2,once,TRBD1,TRBJ2-7,TGTGCCAGCGCCGGACAGGTTGCGGACGAGCAGTACTTC,CASAGQVADEQYF
TRBV7-2,NA,TRBD2,TRBJ2-7,TGTGCCAGCAGCTTTCGCGGGGGAAGCTCCTACGAGCAGTACTTC,CASSFRGGSSYEQYF
TRBV11-2,NA,NA,TRBJ2-5,TGTGCCAGCAGCCCCCGGGGGGGCACAGGGGTGGAGACCCAGTACTTC,CASSPRGGTGVETQYF
TRBV6-6,NA,TRBD2,TRBJ2-3,TGTGCCAGCAGTAACACTAGCGGGGTAAAAGATACGCAGTATTTT,CASSNTSGVKDTQYF
TRBV7-9,NA,NA,TRBJ2-1,TGTGCCAGCAGCTCAAGCCTTTACTATCATGAGCAGTTCTTC,CASSSSLYYHEQFF
TRBV5-6,NA,TRBD1,TRBJ2-7,TGTGCCAGCAGCTTACAGGGGATAGCCTACGAGCAGTACTTC,CASSLQGIAYEQYF
TRBV19,once,TRBD2,TRBJ2-1,TGTGCCAGTAGTATAAGTTGGGGTAGCGGGGGGCGTTGGAATGAGCAGTTCTTC,CASSISWGSGGRWNEQFF
TRBV29-1,NA,TRBD1,TRBJ2-7,TGCAGCGCCACTAAAGACAGGGATCGGTACTTC,CSATKDRDRYF
TRBV4-1,NA,TRBD2,TRBJ2-1,TGCGCCAGCAGGCAGCTAGCGGGGGGGATACACAATGAGCAGTTCTTC,CASRQLAGGIHNEQFF
TRBV19,NA,TRBD2,TRBJ2-1,TGTGCCAGTAGTTCGACTAGCGGAGAATACAATGAGCAGTTCTTC,CASSSTSGEYNEQFF
TRBV19,NA,NA,TRBJ1-5,TGTGCCAGTAGTATAGATAAGTGGGGACATAGCAATCAGCCCCAGCATTTT,CASSIDKWGHSNQPQHF
TRBV7-9,NA,TRBD2,TRBJ2-5,TGTGCCAGCAGCTTAGACGGTCTAGCGGGGGAGACCCAGTACTTC,CASSLDGLAGETQYF
TRBV10-3,NA,TRBD1,TRBJ2-1,TGTGCCATCAGGGCGAACAGGGGGAAAAGGACCGAGGCTCGAAACAATGAGCAGTTCTTC,CAIRANRGKRTEARNNEQFF
TRBV13,NA,TRBD1,TRBJ2-7,TGTGCCAGCAGCTTAGACAGGGGACAGAACGAGCAGTACTTC,CASSLDRGQNEQYF
TRBV15,NA,NA,TRBJ1-2,TGTGCCACCAGCAGCCCCTGGCACCAATTGGATGGCTACACCTTC,CATSSPWHQLDGYTF
TRBV9,once,TRBD2,TRBJ2-2,TGTGCCAGCAGCGCCTACAGATACTTAGCGGGAGGGAACGGGGAGCTGTTTTTT,CASSAYRYLAGGNGELFF